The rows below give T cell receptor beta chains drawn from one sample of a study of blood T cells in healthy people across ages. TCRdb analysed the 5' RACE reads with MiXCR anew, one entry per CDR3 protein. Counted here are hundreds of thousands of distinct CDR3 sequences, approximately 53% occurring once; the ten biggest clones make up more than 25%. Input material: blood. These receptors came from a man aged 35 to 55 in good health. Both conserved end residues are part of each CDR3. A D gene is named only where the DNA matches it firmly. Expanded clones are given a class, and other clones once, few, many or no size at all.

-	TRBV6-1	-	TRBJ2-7	CASSETLGDYEQYF	TGTGCCAGCAGTGAAACCCTGGGGGACTACGAGCAGTACTTC
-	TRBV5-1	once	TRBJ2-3	CASSLDAGTSTDTQYF	TGCGCCAGCAGCTTGGATGCAGGAACTAGCACAGATACGCAGTATTTT
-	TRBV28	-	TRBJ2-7	CASTPGEGAAYEQYF	TGTGCCAGCACCCCGGGGGAAGGGGCAGCCTACGAGCAGTACTTC
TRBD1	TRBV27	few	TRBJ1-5	CASSVGTGGNQPQHF	TGTGCCAGCAGTGTAGGGACAGGGGGCAATCAGCCCCAGCATTTT
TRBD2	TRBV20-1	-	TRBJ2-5	CSARMASGVQETQYF	TGCAGTGCTAGGATGGCTAGCGGGGTACAAGAGACCCAGTACTTC
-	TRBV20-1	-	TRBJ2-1	CSARYSGGQGWGNEQFF	TGCAGTGCTAGATACAGCGGAGGGCAGGGATGGGGCAATGAGCAGTTCTTC
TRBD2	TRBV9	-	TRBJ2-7	CASSVLTGGPNEQYF	TGTGCCAGCAGCGTCTTAACGGGAGGGCCTAACGAGCAGTACTTC
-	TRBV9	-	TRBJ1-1	CASSVAGATEAFF	TGTGCCAGCAGCGTAGCTGGGGCCACTGAAGCTTTCTTT
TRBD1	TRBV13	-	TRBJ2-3	CASSTRTGGFGTDTQYF	TGTGCCAGCAGCACCCGGACAGGGGGCTTTGGCACAGATACGCAGTATTTT
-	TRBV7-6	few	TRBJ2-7	CASSLGLAVPNYEQYF	TGTGCCAGCAGCTTAGGTCTGGCTGTACCGAACTACGAGCAGTACTTC
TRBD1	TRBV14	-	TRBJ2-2	CASSPNRGHTGELFF	TGTGCCAGCAGCCCTAACAGGGGGCACACCGGGGAGCTGTTTTTT
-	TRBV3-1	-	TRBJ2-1	CASSKDGNNEQFF	TGTGCCAGCAGCAAGGACGGCAACAATGAGCAGTTCTTC
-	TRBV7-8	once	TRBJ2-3	CAGSLGGTDTQYF	TGTGCCGGCAGCTTAGGGGGGACAGATACGCAGTATTTT
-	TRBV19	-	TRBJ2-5	CASGPWGETQYF	TGTGCCAGTGGCCCGTGGGGAGAGACCCAGTACTTC
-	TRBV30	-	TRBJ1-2	CAWSVLVGYGYTF	TGTGCCTGGAGTGTACTTGTGGGATATGGCTACACCTTC
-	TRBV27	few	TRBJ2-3	CASSFLRGRTDTQYF	TGTGCCAGCAGTTTTCTTCGGGGCCGCACAGATACGCAGTATTTT
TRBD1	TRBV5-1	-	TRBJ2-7	CASSRVDRDYEQYF	TGCGCCAGCAGCCGGGTGGACAGGGACTACGAGCAGTACTTC
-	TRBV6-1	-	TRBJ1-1	CASSEARAMGEAFF	TGTGCCAGCAGTGAAGCGAGGGCTATGGGTGAAGCTTTCTTT
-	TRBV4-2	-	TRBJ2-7	CASSQDTGASSYEQYF	TGTGCCAGCAGCCAAGATACAGGCGCGAGCTCCTACGAGCAGTACTTC
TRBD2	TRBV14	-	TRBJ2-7	CASSQGGLAGAFFGSYEQYF	TGTGCCAGCAGCCAAGGTGGGCTAGCGGGAGCTTTTTTTGGATCCTACGAGCAGTACTTC
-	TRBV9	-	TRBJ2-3	CASSPGLPSTDTQYF	TGTGCCAGCAGCCCCGGACTACCTAGCACAGATACGCAGTATTTT
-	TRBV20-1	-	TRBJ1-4	CSARPMTGIWEEKLFF	TGCAGTGCTAGACCAATGACGGGGATTTGGGAGGAAAAACTGTTTTTT
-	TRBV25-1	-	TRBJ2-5	CASSGRVSQETQYF	TGTGCCAGCAGTGGAAGGGTCTCACAAGAGACCCAGTACTTC
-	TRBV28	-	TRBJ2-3	CASIRGATDTQYF	TGTGCCAGCATCAGAGGGGCCACAGATACGCAGTATTTT
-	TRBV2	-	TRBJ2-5	CATSQRDVGRRDEQYF	TGTGCCACTTCACAGAGGGACGTCGGCAGGAGGGATGAGCAGTACTTC
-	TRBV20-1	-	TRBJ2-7	CNARDNSYEQYF	TGCAATGCTAGAGATAACAGTTACGAGCAGTACTTC
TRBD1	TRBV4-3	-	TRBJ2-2	CASSQARTGPGELFF	TGCGCCAGCAGCCAAGCCAGGACAGGGCCCGGGGAGCTGTTTTTT
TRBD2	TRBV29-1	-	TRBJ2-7	CSVGQTSGYEQYF	TGCAGCGTTGGGCAGACTAGCGGCTACGAGCAGTACTTC
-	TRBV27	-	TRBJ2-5	CASSLGGRYAGWRETQYF	TGTGCCAGCAGTTTAGGGGGGCGGTACGCGGGCTGGAGGGAGACCCAGTACTTC
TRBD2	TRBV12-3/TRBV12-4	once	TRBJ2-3	CASSTRVPGSQRGADTQYF	TGTGCCAGCAGTACCCGGGTGCCAGGCAGCCAGCGGGGGGCGGATACGCAGTATTTT
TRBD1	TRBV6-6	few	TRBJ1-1	CASSGTGGNTEAFF	TGTGCCAGCAGCGGGACAGGGGGGAACACTGAAGCTTTCTTT
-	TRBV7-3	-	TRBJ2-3	CASSPDLDTQYF	TGTGCCAGCAGCCCCGATCTGGATACGCAGTATTTT
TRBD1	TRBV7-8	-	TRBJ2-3	CASSDLGQGVADTQYF	TGTGCCAGCAGCGACCTGGGACAGGGGGTGGCAGATACGCAGTATTTT
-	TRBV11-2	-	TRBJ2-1	CASSFGEGENEQFF	TGTGCCAGCAGCTTCGGTGAGGGAGAAAATGAGCAGTTCTTC
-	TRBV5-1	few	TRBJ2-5	CASSSLDPGKTQYF	TGCGCCAGCAGCTCCCTAGACCCAGGGAAGACCCAGTACTTC
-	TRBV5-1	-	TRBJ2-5	CASSRGYRDPEQYF	TGCGCCAGCAGCCGGGGTTATAGAGACCCTGAGCAGTACTTC
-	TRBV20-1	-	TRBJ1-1	CSAALRTGLQAFF	TGCAGTGCTGCCCTTCGCACAGGACTTCAAGCTTTCTTT
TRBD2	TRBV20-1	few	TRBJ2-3	CSARRTSGSTDTQYF	TGCAGTGCTAGGCGGACTAGCGGGAGTACAGATACGCAGTATTTT
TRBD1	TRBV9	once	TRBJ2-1	CASRRDTGGAYNEQFF	TGTGCCAGCAGGAGAGATACAGGGGGCGCCTACAATGAGCAGTTCTTC
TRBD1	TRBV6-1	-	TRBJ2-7	CASNPSGTGVYEQYF	TGTGCCAGCAACCCCTCCGGGACAGGGGTCTACGAGCAGTACTTC
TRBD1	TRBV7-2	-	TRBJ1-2	CASSPSGDRGGYGYTF	TGTGCCAGCAGCCCCAGTGGCGACAGGGGAGGCTATGGCTACACCTTC
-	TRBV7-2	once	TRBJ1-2	CASSLQLLYGYTF	TGTGCCAGCAGCCTCCAGCTCCTCTATGGCTACACCTTC
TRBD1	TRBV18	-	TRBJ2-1	CASSSGTVSYNEQFF	TGTGCCAGCTCGTCCGGGACAGTCTCCTACAATGAGCAGTTCTTC
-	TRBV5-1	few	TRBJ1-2	CASSLGWTAGDYGYTF	TGCGCCAGCAGCTTGGGGTGGACTGCCGGCGACTATGGCTACACCTTC